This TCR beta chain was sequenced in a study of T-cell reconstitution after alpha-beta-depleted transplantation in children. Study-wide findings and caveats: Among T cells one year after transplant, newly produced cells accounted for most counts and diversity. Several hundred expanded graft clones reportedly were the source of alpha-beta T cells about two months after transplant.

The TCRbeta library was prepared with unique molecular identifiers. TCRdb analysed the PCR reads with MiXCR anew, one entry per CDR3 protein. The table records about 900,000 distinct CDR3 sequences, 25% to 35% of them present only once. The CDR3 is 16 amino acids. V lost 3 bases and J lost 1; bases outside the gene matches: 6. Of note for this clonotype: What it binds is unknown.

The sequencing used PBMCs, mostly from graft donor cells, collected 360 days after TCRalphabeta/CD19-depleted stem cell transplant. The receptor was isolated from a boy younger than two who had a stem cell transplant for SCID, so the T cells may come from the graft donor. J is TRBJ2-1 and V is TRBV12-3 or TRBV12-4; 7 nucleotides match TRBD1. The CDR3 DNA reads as TGTGCCAGCAGTTTTTTCGGCAGGGGGTCCTACAATGAGCAGTTCTTC. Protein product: CASSFFGRGSYNEQFF.